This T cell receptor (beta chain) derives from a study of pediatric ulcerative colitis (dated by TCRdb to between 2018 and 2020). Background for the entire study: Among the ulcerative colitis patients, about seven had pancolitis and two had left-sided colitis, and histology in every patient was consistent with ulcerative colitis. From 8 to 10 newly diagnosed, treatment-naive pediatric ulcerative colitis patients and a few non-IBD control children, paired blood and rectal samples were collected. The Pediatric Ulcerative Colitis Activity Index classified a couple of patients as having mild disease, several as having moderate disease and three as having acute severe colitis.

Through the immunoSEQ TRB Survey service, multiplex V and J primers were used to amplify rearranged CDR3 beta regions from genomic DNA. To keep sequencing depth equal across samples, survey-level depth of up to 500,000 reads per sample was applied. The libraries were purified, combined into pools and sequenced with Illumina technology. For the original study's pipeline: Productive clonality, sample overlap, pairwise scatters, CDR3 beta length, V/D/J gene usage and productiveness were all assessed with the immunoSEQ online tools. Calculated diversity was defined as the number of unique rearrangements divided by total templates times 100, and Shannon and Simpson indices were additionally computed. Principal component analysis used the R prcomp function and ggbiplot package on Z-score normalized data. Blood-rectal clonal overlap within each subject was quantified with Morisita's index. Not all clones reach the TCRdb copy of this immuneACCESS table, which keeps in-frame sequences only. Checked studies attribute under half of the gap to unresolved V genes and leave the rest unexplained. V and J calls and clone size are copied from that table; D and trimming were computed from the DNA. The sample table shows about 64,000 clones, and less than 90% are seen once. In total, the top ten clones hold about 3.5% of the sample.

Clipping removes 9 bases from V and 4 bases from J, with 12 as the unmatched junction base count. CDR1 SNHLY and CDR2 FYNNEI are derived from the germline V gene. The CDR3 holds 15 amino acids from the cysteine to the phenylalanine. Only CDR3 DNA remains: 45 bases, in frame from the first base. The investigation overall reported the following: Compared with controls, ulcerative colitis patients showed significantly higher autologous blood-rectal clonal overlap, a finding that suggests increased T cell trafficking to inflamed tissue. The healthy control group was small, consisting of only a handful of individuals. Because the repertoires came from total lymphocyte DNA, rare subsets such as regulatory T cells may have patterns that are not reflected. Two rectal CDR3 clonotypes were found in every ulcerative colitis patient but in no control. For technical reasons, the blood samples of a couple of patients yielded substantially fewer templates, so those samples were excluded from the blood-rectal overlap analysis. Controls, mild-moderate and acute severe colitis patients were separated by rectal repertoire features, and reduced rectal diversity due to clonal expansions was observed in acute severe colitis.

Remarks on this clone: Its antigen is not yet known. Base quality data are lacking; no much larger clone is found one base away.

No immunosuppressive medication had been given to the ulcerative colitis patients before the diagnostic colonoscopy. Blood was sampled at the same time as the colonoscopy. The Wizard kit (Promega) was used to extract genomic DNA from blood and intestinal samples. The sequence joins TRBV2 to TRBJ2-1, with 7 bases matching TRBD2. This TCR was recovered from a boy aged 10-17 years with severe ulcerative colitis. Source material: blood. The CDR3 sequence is CASSSVAGSYNEQFF. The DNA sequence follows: TGTGCCAGTTCTTCCGTAGCGGGTAGTTACAATGAGCAGTTCTTC.